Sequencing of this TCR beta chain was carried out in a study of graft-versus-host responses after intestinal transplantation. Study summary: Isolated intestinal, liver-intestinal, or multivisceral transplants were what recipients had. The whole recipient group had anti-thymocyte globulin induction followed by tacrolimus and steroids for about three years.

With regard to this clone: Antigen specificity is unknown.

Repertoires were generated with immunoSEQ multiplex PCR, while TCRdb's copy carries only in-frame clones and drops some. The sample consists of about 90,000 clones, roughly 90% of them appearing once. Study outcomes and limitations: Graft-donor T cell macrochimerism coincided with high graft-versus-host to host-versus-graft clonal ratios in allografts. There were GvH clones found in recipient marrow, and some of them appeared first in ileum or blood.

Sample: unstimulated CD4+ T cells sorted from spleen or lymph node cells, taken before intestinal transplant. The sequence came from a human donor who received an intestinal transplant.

CDR3 amino acids: CASSTLGVRTDTQYF. DNA of the CDR3: TGTGCCAGCAGCACCCTCGGGGTTAGGACAGATACGCAGTATTTT. The chain is built from TRBV5-4 and TRBJ2-3; D is possibly TRBD2 (5 bases). Germline lookup yields CDR1 SGHNT and CDR2 YYREEE (reference sequence). The CDR3 spans 15 residues. Deletions cut 4 bases from V and 3 bases from J, with 15 bases between.